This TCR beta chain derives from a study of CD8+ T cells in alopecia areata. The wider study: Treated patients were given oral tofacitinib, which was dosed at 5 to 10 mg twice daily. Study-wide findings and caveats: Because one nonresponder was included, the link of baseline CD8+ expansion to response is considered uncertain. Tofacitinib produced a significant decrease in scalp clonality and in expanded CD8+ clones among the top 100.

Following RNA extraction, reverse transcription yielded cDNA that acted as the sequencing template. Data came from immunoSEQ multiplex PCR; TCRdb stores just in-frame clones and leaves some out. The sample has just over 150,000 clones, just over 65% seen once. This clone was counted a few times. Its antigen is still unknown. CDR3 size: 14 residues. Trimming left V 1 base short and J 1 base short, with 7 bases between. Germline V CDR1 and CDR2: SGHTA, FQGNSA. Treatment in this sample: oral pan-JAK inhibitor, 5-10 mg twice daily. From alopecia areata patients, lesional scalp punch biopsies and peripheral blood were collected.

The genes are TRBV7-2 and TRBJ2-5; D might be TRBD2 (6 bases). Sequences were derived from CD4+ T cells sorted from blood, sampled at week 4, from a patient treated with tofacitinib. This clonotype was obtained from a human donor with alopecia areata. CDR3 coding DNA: TGTGCCAGCAGCTTAGTTAGCGGCCAAGAGACCCAGTACTTC. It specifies CASSLVSGQETQYF.